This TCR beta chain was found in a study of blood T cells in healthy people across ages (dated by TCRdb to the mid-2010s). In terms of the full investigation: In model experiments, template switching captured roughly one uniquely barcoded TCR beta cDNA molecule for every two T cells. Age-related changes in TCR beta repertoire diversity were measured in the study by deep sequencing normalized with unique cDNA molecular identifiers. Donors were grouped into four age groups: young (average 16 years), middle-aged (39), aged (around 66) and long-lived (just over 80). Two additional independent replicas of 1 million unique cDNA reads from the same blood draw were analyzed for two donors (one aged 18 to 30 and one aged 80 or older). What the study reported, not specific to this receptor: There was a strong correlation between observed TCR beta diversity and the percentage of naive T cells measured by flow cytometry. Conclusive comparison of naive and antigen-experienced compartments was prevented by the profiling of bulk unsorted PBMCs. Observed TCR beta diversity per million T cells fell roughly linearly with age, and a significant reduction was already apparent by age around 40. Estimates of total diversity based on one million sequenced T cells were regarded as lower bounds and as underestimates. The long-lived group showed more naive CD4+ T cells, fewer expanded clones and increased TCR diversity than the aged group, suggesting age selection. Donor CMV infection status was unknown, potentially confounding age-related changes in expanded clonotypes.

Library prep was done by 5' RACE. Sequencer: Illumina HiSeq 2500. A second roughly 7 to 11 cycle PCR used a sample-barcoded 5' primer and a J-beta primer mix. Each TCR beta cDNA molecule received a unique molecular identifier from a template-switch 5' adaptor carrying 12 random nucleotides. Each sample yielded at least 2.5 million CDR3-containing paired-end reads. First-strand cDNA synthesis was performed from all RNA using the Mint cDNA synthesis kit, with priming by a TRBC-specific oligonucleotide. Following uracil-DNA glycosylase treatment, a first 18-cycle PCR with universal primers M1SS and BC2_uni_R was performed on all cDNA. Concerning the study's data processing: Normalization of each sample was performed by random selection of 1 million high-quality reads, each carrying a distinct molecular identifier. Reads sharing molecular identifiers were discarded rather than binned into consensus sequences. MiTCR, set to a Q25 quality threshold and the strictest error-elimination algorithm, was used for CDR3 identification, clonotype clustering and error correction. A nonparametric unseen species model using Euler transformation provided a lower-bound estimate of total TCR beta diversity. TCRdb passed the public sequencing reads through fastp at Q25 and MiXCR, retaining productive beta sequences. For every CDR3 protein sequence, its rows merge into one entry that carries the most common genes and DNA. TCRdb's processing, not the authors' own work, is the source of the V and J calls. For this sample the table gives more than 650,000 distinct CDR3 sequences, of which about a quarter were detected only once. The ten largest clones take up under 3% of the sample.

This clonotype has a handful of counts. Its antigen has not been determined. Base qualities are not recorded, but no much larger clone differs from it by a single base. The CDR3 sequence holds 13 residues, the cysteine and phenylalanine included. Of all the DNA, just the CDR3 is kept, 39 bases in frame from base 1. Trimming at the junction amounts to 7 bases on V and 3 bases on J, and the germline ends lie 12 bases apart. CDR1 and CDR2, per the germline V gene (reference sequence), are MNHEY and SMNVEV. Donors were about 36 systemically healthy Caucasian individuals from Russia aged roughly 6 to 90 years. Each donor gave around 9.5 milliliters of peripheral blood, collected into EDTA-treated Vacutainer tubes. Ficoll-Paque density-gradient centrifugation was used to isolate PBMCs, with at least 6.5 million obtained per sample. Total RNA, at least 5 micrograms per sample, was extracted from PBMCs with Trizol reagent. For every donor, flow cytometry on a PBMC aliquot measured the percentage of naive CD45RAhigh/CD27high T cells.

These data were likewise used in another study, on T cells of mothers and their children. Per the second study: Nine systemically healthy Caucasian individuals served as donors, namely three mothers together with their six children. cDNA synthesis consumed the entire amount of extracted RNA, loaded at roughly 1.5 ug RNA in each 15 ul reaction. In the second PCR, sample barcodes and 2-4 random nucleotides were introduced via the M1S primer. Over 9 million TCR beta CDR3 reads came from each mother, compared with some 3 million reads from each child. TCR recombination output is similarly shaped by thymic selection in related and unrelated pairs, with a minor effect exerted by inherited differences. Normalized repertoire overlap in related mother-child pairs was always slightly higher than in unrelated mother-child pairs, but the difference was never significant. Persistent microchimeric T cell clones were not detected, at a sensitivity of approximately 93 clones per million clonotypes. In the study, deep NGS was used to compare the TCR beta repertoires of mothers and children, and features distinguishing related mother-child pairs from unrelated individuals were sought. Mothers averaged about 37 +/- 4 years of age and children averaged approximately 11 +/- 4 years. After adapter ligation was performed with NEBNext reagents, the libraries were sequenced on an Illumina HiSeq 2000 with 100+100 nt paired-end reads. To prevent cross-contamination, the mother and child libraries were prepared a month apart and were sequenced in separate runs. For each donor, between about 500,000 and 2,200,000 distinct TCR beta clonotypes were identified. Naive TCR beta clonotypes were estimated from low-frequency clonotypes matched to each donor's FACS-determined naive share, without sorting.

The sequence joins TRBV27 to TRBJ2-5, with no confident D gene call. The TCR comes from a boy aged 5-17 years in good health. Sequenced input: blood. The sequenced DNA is TGTGCCAGCACCCCGGCCGAGGAAGAGACCCAGTACTTC. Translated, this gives CASTPAEEETQYF.